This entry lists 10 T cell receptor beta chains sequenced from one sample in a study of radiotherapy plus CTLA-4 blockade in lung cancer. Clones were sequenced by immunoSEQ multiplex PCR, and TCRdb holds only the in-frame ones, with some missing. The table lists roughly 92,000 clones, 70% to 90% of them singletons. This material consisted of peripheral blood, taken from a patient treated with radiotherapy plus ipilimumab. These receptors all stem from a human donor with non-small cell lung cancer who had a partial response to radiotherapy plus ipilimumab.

The CDR3 protein is CASSAWEGDAYGYTF. The CDR3 DNA is TGTGCCAGCAGCGCCTGGGAGGGCGACGCTTATGGCTACACCTTC. V gene TRBV6-4 combines with J gene TRBJ1-2; D is unresolved. Trimming took off 6 bases at V and 5 bases at J, with 19 bases between the two ends. Germline-derived CDR1 and CDR2 are MRHNA and SNTAGT. CDR3 length equals 15 residues.

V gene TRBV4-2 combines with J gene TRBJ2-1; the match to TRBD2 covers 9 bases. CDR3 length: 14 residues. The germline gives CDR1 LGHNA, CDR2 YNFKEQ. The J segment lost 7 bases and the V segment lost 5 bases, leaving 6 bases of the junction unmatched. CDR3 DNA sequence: TGTGCCAGCAGCAGCGGGCTAGCGGGAAATGAGCAGTTCTTC. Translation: CASSSGLAGNEQFF.

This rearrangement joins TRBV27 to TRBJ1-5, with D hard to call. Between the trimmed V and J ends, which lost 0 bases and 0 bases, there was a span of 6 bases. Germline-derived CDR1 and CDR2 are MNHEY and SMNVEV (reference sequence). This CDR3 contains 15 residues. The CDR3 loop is CASSLSSFSNQPQHF. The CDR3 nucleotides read TGTGCCAGCAGTTTATCGAGCTTTAGCAATCAGCCCCAGCATTTT.

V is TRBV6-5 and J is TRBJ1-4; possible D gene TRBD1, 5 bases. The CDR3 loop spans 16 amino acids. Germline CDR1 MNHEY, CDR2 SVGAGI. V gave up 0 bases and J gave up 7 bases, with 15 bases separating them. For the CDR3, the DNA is TGTGCCAGCAGTTACTCCCTCGGGGCGGGGGGTGAAAAACTGTTTTTT. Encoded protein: CASSYSLGAGGEKLFF.

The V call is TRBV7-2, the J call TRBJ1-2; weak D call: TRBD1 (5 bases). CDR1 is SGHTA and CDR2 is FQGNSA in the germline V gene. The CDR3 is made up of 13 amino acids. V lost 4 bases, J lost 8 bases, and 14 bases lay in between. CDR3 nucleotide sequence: TGTGCCAGCAGCTCAGGGCCTGCGCGGGGCTACACCTTC. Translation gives CASSSGPARGYTF.

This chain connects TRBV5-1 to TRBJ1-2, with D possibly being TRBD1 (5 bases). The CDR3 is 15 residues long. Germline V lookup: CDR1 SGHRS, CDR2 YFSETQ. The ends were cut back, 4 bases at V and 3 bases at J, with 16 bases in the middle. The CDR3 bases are TGCGCCAGCAGCCCGGGGGTCGGAGTGGACTATGGCTACACCTTC. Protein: CASSPGVGVDYGYTF.

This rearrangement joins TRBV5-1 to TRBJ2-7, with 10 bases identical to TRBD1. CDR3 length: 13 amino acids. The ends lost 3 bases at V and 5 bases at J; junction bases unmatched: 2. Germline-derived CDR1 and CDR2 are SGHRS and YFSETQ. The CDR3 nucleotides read TGCGCCAGCAGCTGGACAGGGGGGAACGAGCAGTACGTC. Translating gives CASSWTGGNEQYV.

This CDR3 is CASSYQPGQTNYGYTF. Here the CDR3 DNA reads TGTGCCAGCAGTTATCAACCGGGACAGACTAACTATGGCTACACCTTC. The genes are TRBV6-5 and TRBJ1-2, with 7 positions matching TRBD1. V was pared by 3 bases and J by 0 bases, with 7 bases of the junction left unmatched. The CDR3 is 16 residues long. Germline CDR1 is MNHEY and CDR2 is SVGAGI.

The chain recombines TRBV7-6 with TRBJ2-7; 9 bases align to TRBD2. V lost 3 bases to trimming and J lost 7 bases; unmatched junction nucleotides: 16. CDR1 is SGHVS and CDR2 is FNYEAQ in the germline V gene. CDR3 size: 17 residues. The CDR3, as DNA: TGTGCCAGCAGCTTGATCCCTAGCGGGGCGATGGGGGGGGAGCAGTACTTC. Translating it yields CASSLIPSGAMGGEQYF.

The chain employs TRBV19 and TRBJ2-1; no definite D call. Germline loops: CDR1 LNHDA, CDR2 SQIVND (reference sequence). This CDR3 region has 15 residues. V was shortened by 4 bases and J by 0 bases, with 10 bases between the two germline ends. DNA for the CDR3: TGTGCCAGTAGTAGCCCTACCGCCTCCTACAATGAGCAGTTCTTC. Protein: CASSSPTASYNEQFF.